This is a list of T cell receptor beta chains from one sample in a study of OX40 agonist ivuxolimab in advanced cancers. TCRdb keeps only in-frame clones here, not all; method: immunoSEQ multiplex PCR. The sample holds more than 95,000 clones, 85% to 95% seen once. Sequenced here: CD4+ or CD8+ T cells sorted from blood, sampled in a trial of the OX40 agonist ivuxolimab. The receptors were sampled from an adult with an advanced solid tumor such as melanoma, head and neck, liver or kidney cancer. The CDR3 runs from the conserved cysteine through the conserved F or W. Fields, in order: J gene, V gene, clone size, CDR3 length, D gene, CDR3 DNA, CDR3 protein. D genes are given only for firm matches. The size of a clone is reported for some rows only, either as once, few or many, or as a class for expanded clones.

TRBJ1-2 TRBV28 once 11 - TGTGCCAGCAGTTCCCTATATGGCTACACCTTC CASSSLYGYTF
TRBJ2-6 TRBV12-5 once 17 - TGTGCTAGTGCCCACAGACAACCCGAATCTGGGGCCAACGTCCTGACTTTC CASAHRQPESGANVLTF
TRBJ1-1 TRBV5-1 few 14 - TGCGCCAGCAGCTTGGAAGCCATGAACACTGAAGCTTTCTTT CASSLEAMNTEAFF
TRBJ2-7 TRBV9 - 12 - TGTGCCAGCAGCGGAACCACGCACGAGCAGTACTTC CASSGTTHEQYF
TRBJ1-5 TRBV28 - 17 - TGTGCCAGCAGTTTATATCAGGACAGTCATAGCAATCAGCCCCAGCATTTT CASSLYQDSHSNQPQHF
TRBJ1-1 TRBV2 - 16 - TGTGCCAGCACTCAAAGGGAGAGGGACTCCCCTAAGAACGCTTTCTTT CASTQRERDSPKNAFF
TRBJ2-5 TRBV10-3 - 13 TRBD2 TGTGCCAGCGGACTAGCGGGAGCTGAGACCCAGTACTTC CASGLAGAETQYF
TRBJ1-3 TRBV30 - 14 - TGTGCCTGGAATGGGGGGAACTCTGGAAACACCATATATTTT CAWNGGNSGNTIYF
TRBJ1-3 TRBV18 - 14 - TGTGCCAGCTCGTCGGACAGTGCTGGAAACACCATATATTTT CASSSDSAGNTIYF
TRBJ1-3 TRBV5-1 - 16 - TGCGCCAGCAGCTTGTCGGGACTCCTCTCTGGAAACACCATATATTTT CASSLSGLLSGNTIYF
TRBJ2-7 TRBV28 - 15 TRBD2 TGTGCCAGCACCGGCTCAAGCGGGAGAGTATACGAGCAGTACTTC CASTGSSGRVYEQYF
TRBJ2-2 TRBV30 - 14 TRBD1 TGTGCCTGGGGGACAGGGGGCCGCACCGGGGAGCTGTTTTTT CAWGTGGRTGELFF
TRBJ1-4 TRBV4-3 - 16 - TGCGCCAGCAGCCACGTAGGACAGCCATCTAATGAAAAACTGTTTTTT CASSHVGQPSNEKLFF
TRBJ2-1 TRBV4-2 once 15 TRBD2 TGTGCCAGCAGCCTAGCGGGAGGCCTAGACAATGAGCAGTTCTTC CASSLAGGLDNEQFF
TRBJ1-3 TRBV7-9 - 17 - TGTGCCAGCAGCTTTTGGCGTCAGGCACGCTCTGGAAACACCATATATTTT CASSFWRQARSGNTIYF
TRBJ2-5 TRBV29-1 once 16 - TGCAGCGTTGGGTTCCGGACTACTACGTTGCAAGAGACCCAGTACTTC CSVGFRTTTLQETQYF
TRBJ2-7 TRBV5-8 - 16 TRBD2 TGTGCCAGCAGCCCGTTAATAGCGGGAGGGTTTAACGAGCAGTACTTC CASSPLIAGGFNEQYF
TRBJ2-4 TRBV4-2 - 17 - TGTGCCAGCAGCCCGAGGGCGATTAGCGTTGGGTCCAACATTCAGTACTTC CASSPRAISVGSNIQYF
TRBJ2-1 TRBV11-2 - 15 - TGTGCCAGCAGCTTAGATAGTGGTGAGTACAATGAGCAGTTCTTC CASSLDSGEYNEQFF
TRBJ2-1 TRBV5-4 - 15 - TGTGCCAGCAGCTTGGACGGAAGCTCCTACAATGAGCAGTTCTTC CASSLDGSSYNEQFF
TRBJ1-1 TRBV7-9 - 11 - TGTGCCAGCCTGGTTGACACTGAAGCTTTCTTT CASLVDTEAFF
TRBJ1-2 TRBV9 - 14 - TGTGCCAGCAGCGGCCCAACAGCTAACTATGGCTACACCTTC CASSGPTANYGYTF
TRBJ2-7 TRBV7-2 - 18 - TGTGCCAGCAGCCCTAGCGCTGTAAACAGATACGTTTCCTACGAGCAGTACTTC CASSPSAVNRYVSYEQYF
TRBJ2-7 TRBV28 - 12 - TGTGCCAGCAGTTTAGTCCTCTACGAGCAGTACTTC CASSLVLYEQYF
TRBJ2-5 TRBV28 - 13 - TGTGCCAGCAGTTTGAGGACACCAGAGACCCAGTACTTC CASSLRTPETQYF
TRBJ2-1 TRBV5-1 - 14 TRBD1 TGCGCCAGCAGCGTGGACAGGGCCAGTAATGAGCAGTTCTTC CASSVDRASNEQFF
TRBJ1-2 TRBV5-6 few 12 - TGTGCCAGCAGCCCCGGGACGTCGGGCTACACCTTC CASSPGTSGYTF
TRBJ2-3 TRBV5-1 - 17 TRBD2 TGCGCCAGCAGCTTGTGGGGGAAGAGCGGGAGGGAAGATACGCAGTATTTT CASSLWGKSGREDTQYF
TRBJ1-6 TRBV5-4 - 17 - TGTGCCAGCAGCTTGGTTTGGGGAAGCTCCTATAATTCACCCCTCCACTTT CASSLVWGSSYNSPLHF
TRBJ2-7 TRBV5-6 - 14 TRBD1 TGTGCCAGCAGGAGTGGGACAGGGCTATACGAGCAGTACTTC CASRSGTGLYEQYF
TRBJ1-4 TRBV4-3 - 20 - TGCGCCAGCAGCCAAGATCTACCGCGGGACACAACTCCCAGAGACGGAAAACTGTTTTTT CASSQDLPRDTTPRDGKLFF
TRBJ2-7 TRBV10-3 - 14 TRBD1 TGTGCCATCAGTGAGAGACAGGGAGCCTACGAGCAGTACTTC CAISERQGAYEQYF
TRBJ2-1 TRBV11-1 - 12 - TGTGCCGCCACCGGCCCCTACAATGAGCAGTTCTTC CAATGPYNEQFF
TRBJ2-1 TRBV28 - 13 TRBD1 TGTGCCAGCAGTTTATATACAGGGGTTGAGCAGTTCTTC CASSLYTGVEQFF
TRBJ1-1 TRBV5-1 - 13 - TGCGCCAGCAGTCGGGGGTCGGACACTGAAGCTTTCTTT CASSRGSDTEAFF
TRBJ2-3 TRBV11-2 - 15 - TGTGCCAGCAGCCGAGGACCAGAACACACAGATACGCAGTATTTT CASSRGPEHTDTQYF
TRBJ1-2 TRBV27 - 14 - TGTGCCAGCAGTTTATCGAGGGGTCTTGGAGGCTACACCTTC CASSLSRGLGGYTF
TRBJ2-2 TRBV11-3 - 13 - TGTGCCAGCAGCTTACAACCGGACGGGGAGCTGTTTTTT CASSLQPDGELFF
TRBJ2-2 TRBV6-4 - 17 TRBD2 TGTGCCAGCAGCCCTAACCATAGCGGGAAGAACACCGGGGAGCTGTTTTTT CASSPNHSGKNTGELFF
TRBJ1-2 TRBV5-8 - 16 TRBD1 TGTGCCAGCAGCGGAGGGACAGGGGATAGGGAGGGCGGCTACACCTTC CASSGGTGDREGGYTF
TRBJ2-5 TRBV7-3 - 13 - TGTGCCAGCAGCTTAACGTACCAAGAGACCCAGTACTTC CASSLTYQETQYF
TRBJ1-5 TRBV19 - 15 TRBD1 TGTGCCAGTAGTATGCTAACAGGGGGGATTCAGCCCCAGCATTTT CASSMLTGGIQPQHF
TRBJ1-1 TRBV10-1 - 13 - TGCGCCAGTTCAGGGTCCAGGAACACTGAAGCTTTCTTT CASSGSRNTEAFF
TRBJ2-3 TRBV6-4 - 14 - TGTGCCAGCAGTGTTGATGCCGCCCCGGATACGCAGTATTTT CASSVDAAPDTQYF
TRBJ1-2 TRBV5-8 - 13 - TGTGCCAGCAGCTTGGCCAACCCCTTACGCTACACCTTC CASSLANPLRYTF
TRBJ1-3 TRBV7-9 - 14 - TGTGCCAGCAGCCCCACAGGAGCTGGAAACACCATATATTTT CASSPTGAGNTIYF
TRBJ1-1 TRBV28 - 13 - TGTGCCAGCACCGCTAGCGGGTGGGGATCAGCTTTCTTT CASTASGWGSAFF
TRBJ1-6 TRBV5-6 - 16 - TGTGCCAGCAGCTTGGCAGGGCCGGTGGTGGATTCACCCCTCCACTTT CASSLAGPVVDSPLHF
TRBJ1-5 TRBV18 - 15 TRBD1 TGTGCCAGCTCAACTAGGGACAGTCTCAATCAGCCCCAGCATTTT CASSTRDSLNQPQHF
TRBJ2-2 TRBV11-3 - 14 - TGTGCCAGCAGCTTAGCGGGGAACACCGGGGAGCTGTTTTTT CASSLAGNTGELFF
TRBJ2-1 TRBV7-9 - 15 TRBD2 TGTGCCAGCAGCCCTAGCGGGAGTACTTACAATGAGCAGTTCTTC CASSPSGSTYNEQFF
TRBJ2-4 TRBV5-4 - 19 TRBD2 TGTGCCAGCAGCCTTCCGGGACTAGCGGGAGATACAGGCAAAAACATTCAGTACTTC CASSLPGLAGDTGKNIQYF
TRBJ2-5 TRBV4-2 - 17 - TGTGCCAGCAGCCAAGATTCGGGTATAGGGATCCAAGAGACCCAGTACTTC CASSQDSGIGIQETQYF
TRBJ2-1 TRBV29-1 - 17 TRBD1 TGCAGCGTTGCCAGGGGGCAAATAAATTTTAGCTACAATGAGCAGTTCTTC CSVARGQINFSYNEQFF
TRBJ1-5 TRBV7-9 - 13 - TGTGCCAGCAGCTTAGCGGGGGGGCAGCCCCAGCATTTT CASSLAGGQPQHF